The present TCR beta chain was sequenced within a study of blood T cell repertoires in COVID-19. Data came from immunoSEQ multiplex PCR; TCRdb stores just in-frame clones and leaves some out. The top ten hold roughly 12% of the sample, which has tens of thousands of clones, approximately 91% seen once. Trimming pared 1 base from V and 2 bases from J, leaving 14 bases between. The CDR3 runs 16 residues. Per germline, CDR1 LNHDA and CDR2 SQIVND (reference sequence). This TCR was recovered from a man in his 70s with active or convalescent COVID-19. The specimen sequenced was peripheral blood. The rearrangement joins TRBV19 to TRBJ1-2; D uncertain. The CDR3 here is CASSIARSQRNYGYTF. CDR3 DNA sequence: TGTGCCAGTAGTATAGCCCGCAGTCAAAGAAACTATGGCTACACCTTC.